The 30 T cell receptor beta chains below were found in one sample sequenced in a study of shared clonotypes between healthy human individuals. It was CD45RO-negative cells, positively selected for CCR7, that made up naive CD8 cells, with terminally differentiated effector memory CD45RA+ cells excluded. The data were produced by immunoSEQ multiplex PCR, yet TCRdb's version contains in-frame clones alone and is incomplete. The data show millions of clones, 90% to 95% seen once. Source material: naive CD8+ T cells from PBMCs. Source of these receptors: a man aged 18-30 years in good health. Some clones in this sample may be carry-over from other donors' samples.

This chain connects TRBV15 to TRBJ2-7, with D uncertain. Trimming took off 3 bases at V and 0 bases at J, with 15 bases between the two ends. CDR1 and CDR2 (germline): LNHNV, YYDKDF (reference sequence). This CDR3 comprises 16 residues. The CDR3 loop is CATSSLGFEASYEQYF. The CDR3 DNA reads as TGTGCCACCAGCAGCCTCGGTTTCGAAGCCTCCTACGAGCAGTACTTC.

The gene calls are TRBV2 and TRBJ2-1; TRBD1 or TRBD2 may be the D gene (7 bases each). From germline, CDR1 is SNHLY and CDR2 FYNNEI. CDR3 length equals 15 residues. The CDR3 spells CATRGQGGTYNEQFF. CDR3 in DNA: TGTGCTACAAGGGGCCAGGGGGGGACCTACAATGAGCAGTTCTTC. Complete variable domain (other parts from reference TRBV2 and TRBJ2-1): EPEVTQTPSHQVTQMGQEVILRCVPISNHLYFYWYRQILGQKVEFLVSFYNNEISEKSEIFDDQFSVERPDGSNFTLKIRSTKLEDSAMYFCATRGQGGTYNEQFFGPGTRLTVL.

V usage is TRBV27 and J usage is TRBJ2-7; no reliable D call. The CDR3 is 13 residues long. Germline CDR1 is MNHEY and CDR2 is SMNVEV (reference sequence). V was cut by 5 bases and J by 0 bases, with 8 bases left in between. The CDR3 reads CASSQGYSYEQYF. In DNA, the CDR3 is TGTGCCAGCAGTCAAGGATACTCCTACGAGCAGTACTTC.

The chain couples TRBV5-8 to TRBJ2-1; possible D gene TRBD1, 6 bases. This CDR3 comprises 13 residues. Germline CDR1 SGHTS, CDR2 YDEGEE. V was trimmed by 4 bases and J by 5 bases, leaving 10 bases between them. The CDR3 spells CASSNRQDNEQFF. As DNA, the CDR3 is TGTGCCAGCAGCAACCGACAGGACAATGAGCAGTTCTTC.

This chain links TRBV29-1 with TRBJ2-7, with 11 bases matching TRBD1. Looked up from germline, CDR1 is SQVTM and CDR2 is ANQGSEA. V was clipped by 4 bases and J by 1 base; unmatched bases: 3. The CDR3 spans 14 residues. The CDR3 DNA is TGCAGCGTTGGAGGGACAGGGGGTTCCTACGAGCAGTACTTC. Amino acid sequence: CSVGGTGGSYEQYF.

The chain couples TRBV28 to TRBJ2-1, with 10 bases aligning to TRBD2. The CDR3 spans 15 residues. Germline CDR1 MDHEN, CDR2 SYDVKM. The trim removed 5 bases at V and 2 bases at J, leaving 3 bases unmatched. This CDR3 reads CASSGLAGAYNEQFF. CDR3 nucleotides: TGTGCCAGCAGTGGGCTAGCGGGGGCCTACAATGAGCAGTTCTTC.

The chain couples TRBV5-3 to TRBJ1-2, with 7 bases aligning to TRBD1. TRBV5-3 is an ORF, and what it does is uncertain. V lost 2 bases, J lost 5 bases, and 9 bases stayed unmatched. This CDR3 has 15 amino acids. The CDR3 DNA reads TGTGCCAGAAGCTTCCAGGTTGGACAGGCGTATGGCTACACCTTC. Translation: CARSFQVGQAYGYTF.

The chain links TRBV6-4 to TRBJ2-1; possible D gene TRBD2, 5 bases. This CDR3 spans 14 amino acids. Trimming pared 0 bases from V and 4 bases from J, leaving 7 bases between. Germline V CDR1 and CDR2: MRHNA, SNTAGT. As DNA, the CDR3 is TGTGCCAGCAGTGACTCGGGAGCTTACAATGAGCAGTTCTTC. Protein sequence: CASSDSGAYNEQFF.

This rearrangement joins TRBV9 to TRBJ1-1, with 9 bases identical to TRBD1. The CDR3 runs 17 residues. Trimming removed 4 bases from V and 7 bases from J; junction bases left unmatched: 17. The germline V gene encodes CDR1 SGDLS and CDR2 YYNGEE. The CDR3 protein is CASSSRAGTGPIIEAFF. CDR3 DNA: TGTGCCAGCAGCTCGAGAGCCGGGACAGGGCCGATTATTGAAGCTTTCTTT.

The rearrangement links TRBV15 to TRBJ2-1, with unresolved D. The CDR3 runs to 15 residues. Trimming took off 2 bases at V and 2 bases at J, with 10 bases between the two ends. CDR1 is LNHNV and CDR2 is YYDKDF in the germline V gene (reference sequence). The CDR3 is CATSRQASTYNEQFF. CDR3 sequence (DNA): TGTGCCACCAGCAGACAGGCCAGCACCTACAATGAGCAGTTCTTC. Full variable domain (missing parts from reference TRBV15 and TRBJ2-1): DAMVIQNPRYQVTQFGKPVTLSCSQTLNHNVMYWYQQKSSQAPKLLFHYYDKDFNNEADTPDNFQSRRPNTSFCFLDIRSPGLGDTAMYLCATSRQASTYNEQFFGPGTRLTVL.

Comments on this clone: Within the sample, other DNA sequences also encode this same CDR3. The chain employs TRBV7-9 and TRBJ2-7, with 8 bases that match TRBD2. Germline V lookup: CDR1 SEHNR, CDR2 FQNEAQ (reference sequence). The CDR3 is 14 residues long. Trimming cost V 3 bases and J 4 bases; bases outside gene matches: 5. The CDR3 DNA reads TGTGCCAGCAGCTTTAGCGGGGTGGGTTACGAGCAGTACTTC. This translates into CASSFSGVGYEQYF.

This clone was detected once. The V call is TRBV19, the J call TRBJ1-1, with 10 bases matching TRBD1. The germline V gene encodes CDR1 LNHDA and CDR2 SQIVND (reference sequence). The junction had 12 bases not matched to a gene; V was cut back by 5 bases and J by 0 bases. This CDR3 comprises 18 residues. The CDR3 nucleotides are TGTGCCAGTAGTGGGGACAGGGGTAATGAGGCGGTGAACACTGAAGCTTTCTTT. Translated: CASSGDRGNEAVNTEAFF.

The rearrangement uses TRBV10-3 and TRBJ1-1; TRBD1 might be the D (5 bases). The CDR3 runs to 15 residues. Per germline, CDR1 ENHRY and CDR2 SYGVKD. V lost 9 bases and J lost 1, with 18 bases in between. CDR3 bases: TGTGCCATAGGGGCAGGTAGAACACAGAACACTGAAGCTTTCTTT. Protein sequence: CAIGAGRTQNTEAFF.

The V gene is TRBV2, the J gene TRBJ2-2; 7 positions match TRBD1. In germline, CDR1 is SNHLY, CDR2 FYNNEI. CDR3 length equals 14 residues. Trimming cost V 7 bases and J 6 bases; bases outside gene matches: 8. In DNA form, the CDR3 reads TGTGCCAGCATAGATTACAGGGGTGCCGGGGAGCTGTTTTTT. This sequence encodes CASIDYRGAGELFF.

The rearrangement joins TRBV4-1 to TRBJ2-7; perhaps TRBD2 as D (5 bases). V was shortened by 1 base and J by 3 bases, with 13 bases between the two germline ends. Germline V gives CDR1 MGHRA, CDR2 YSYEKL. The CDR3 consists of 15 residues. CDR3 residues: CASSQVRGGGYEQYF. DNA for the CDR3: TGCGCCAGCAGCCAAGTTCGAGGTGGAGGCTACGAGCAGTACTTC.

The chain recombines TRBV7-6 with TRBJ2-5; 9 positions match TRBD2. The CDR3 sequence is 16 residues long. Germline values: CDR1 SGHVS, CDR2 FNYEAQ. V shed 5 bases, J shed 5 bases, and the junction held 12 bases outside the gene matches. The CDR3 DNA reads TGTGCCAGCAGCAAACCAGGGACTAGCCTCTGGGAGACCCAGTACTTC. The encoded protein is CASSKPGTSLWETQYF.

Written as DNA, the CDR3 is TGTGCCAGCAGTCTCGGGGCCGCCTACGAGCAGTACTTC. Amino acid sequence: CASSLGAAYEQYF. The rearrangement uses TRBV28 and TRBJ2-7; D is perhaps TRBD1 or TRBD2 (5 bases each). The germline V and J ends were trimmed by 5 bases and 2 bases, with 10 bases remaining between them. Looked up from germline, CDR1 is MDHEN and CDR2 is SYDVKM. This CDR3 is built from 13 residues.

This chain joins TRBV7-9 and TRBJ1-5; no reliable D call. The CDR3 has 14 residues. With 0 bases removed from V and 7 bases from J, the gap between germline ends came to 10 bases. CDR1 and CDR2 (germline): SEHNR, FQNEAQ (reference sequence). The CDR3 here is CASSLAGRSQPQHF. The CDR3 region has the DNA TGTGCCAGCAGCTTAGCGGGCAGAAGCCAGCCCCAGCATTTT.

A remark on this clone: One end of the junction fails to match germline, which may point to a read error. The chain combines TRBV7-9 with TRBJ1-1; 8 bases are a match to TRBD1. The CDR3 loop spans 15 amino acids. Germline V gene sequence: CDR1 SEHNR, CDR2 FQNEAQ (reference sequence). As DNA, the CDR3 is TGTGCCAGTAGCTTAATCAGGGGGCGTTGGACTGAAGCTTTCTTT. This sequence encodes CASSLIRGRWTEAFF.

This rearrangement joins TRBV7-9 to TRBJ2-7; 7 positions match TRBD2. CDR1 and CDR2 from the germline V gene are SEHNR and FQNEAQ (reference sequence). There are 16 residues in the CDR3. With 5 bases clipped from V and 6 bases from J, the junction kept 16 bases outside the gene matches. This CDR3 reads CASSRGGAESGVEQYF. DNA of the CDR3: TGTGCCAGCAGCCGAGGTGGGGCGGAGAGCGGGGTCGAGCAGTACTTC.

The J gene is TRBJ1-1, the V gene TRBV10-3, with 7 bases aligning to TRBD1. The ends lost 10 bases at V and 1 base at J; junction bases unmatched: 6. Germline CDR1 and CDR2: ENHRY and SYGVKD. The CDR3 consists of 13 residues. The CDR3 is CANAGTANTEAFF. The CDR3 coding sequence is TGTGCCAACGCCGGGACAGCGAACACTGAAGCTTTCTTT.

The chain is built from TRBV9 and TRBJ1-4, with TRBD1 identical over 7 bases. This CDR3 contains 15 residues. Germline V gene sequence: CDR1 SGDLS, CDR2 YYNGEE. The J segment lost 5 bases and the V segment lost 3 bases, leaving 7 bases of the junction unmatched. The CDR3 region is CASSARQGENEKLFF. The CDR3 nucleotides read TGTGCCAGCAGCGCCCGACAGGGAGAGAATGAAAAACTGTTTTTT.

J is TRBJ2-3 and V is TRBV6-6; the D gene is possibly TRBD1 (5 bases). CDR3 length: 13 residues. Germline CDR1 MNHNY, CDR2 SVGAGI (reference sequence). The V end lost 7 bases, the J end lost 6 bases, and 14 bases lay between the germline ends. CDR3 coding DNA: TGTGCCAGCACCCAGGGCCGTGTGGATACGCAGTATTTT. Its protein is CASTQGRVDTQYF.

This rearrangement joins TRBV18 to TRBJ2-7, with 9 positions matching TRBD1. V trimming: 6 bases; J trimming: 4 bases; junction bases outside the gene matches: 7. The CDR3 extends over 14 amino acids. Germline V lookup: CDR1 KGHSH, CDR2 LQKENI. CDR3 region: CASSPTGGWYEQYF. The CDR3 DNA reads TGTGCCAGCTCGCCTACAGGGGGCTGGTACGAGCAGTACTTC.

The gene calls are TRBV19 and TRBJ2-7; 8 bases map to TRBD2. The V gene's germline CDR1 is LNHDA and CDR2 SQIVND (reference sequence). Germline trimming cut 6 bases from V and 2 bases from J; bases unmatched to any gene: 9. This CDR3 region has 15 residues. This CDR3 is CASRSGGGSTYEQYF. In nucleotides, the CDR3 is TGTGCCAGTAGATCCGGCGGGGGGTCCACCTACGAGCAGTACTTC.

Regarding this clone: Additional DNA sequences in this sample encode the identical CDR3. The V gene is TRBV27, the J gene TRBJ2-3; 11 positions match TRBD2. Per the germline V gene, CDR1 is MNHEY and CDR2 is SMNVEV (reference sequence). CDR3 length: 15 residues. With 6 bases clipped from V and 3 bases from J, the junction kept 5 bases outside the gene matches. The CDR3 DNA follows: TGTGCCAGCAGCCCTGGGACTAGCGGAACAGATACGCAGTATTTT. Translated: CASSPGTSGTDTQYF.

The chain couples TRBV9 to TRBJ2-5; the match to TRBD1 covers 8 bases. CDR1 SGDLS and CDR2 YYNGEE come from the germline V gene. The V segment lost 3 bases and the J segment 7 bases; nucleotides outside the gene matches: 5. This CDR3 contains 13 residues. CDR3 region: CASSATGVRTQYF. CDR3 nucleotide sequence: TGTGCCAGCAGCGCGACAGGGGTGAGGACCCAGTACTTC.

Comment on this clone: The identical CDR3 is also encoded by other nucleotide sequences in the sample. The J gene is TRBJ2-7, the V gene TRBV27, with D perhaps being TRBD1 or TRBD2 (6 bases each). CDR3 length: 13 residues. The germline V and J ends were trimmed by 3 bases and 2 bases, with 8 bases remaining between them. Germline V gives CDR1 MNHEY, CDR2 SMNVEV (reference sequence). The CDR3 DNA is TGTGCCAGCAGTTTGAGGGGGGCCTACGAGCAGTACTTC. Translation gives CASSLRGAYEQYF.

The chain couples TRBV15 to TRBJ2-5; D call uncertain. The CDR3 contains 13 residues. V was trimmed by 4 bases and J by 5 bases, leaving 11 bases between them. The germline V gene encodes CDR1 LNHNV and CDR2 YYDKDF (reference sequence). This chain's CDR3 is CATSIVVGETQYF. The DNA of the CDR3 is TGTGCCACCAGCATAGTTGTCGGGGAGACCCAGTACTTC.

Notes on this clone: Distinct nucleotide sequences in the sample also encode this CDR3. This chain uses TRBV27 with TRBJ2-7; weak D call: TRBD2 (6 bases). CDR1 MNHEY and CDR2 SMNVEV come from the germline V gene (reference sequence). This CDR3 has 14 residues. V dropped 3 bases and J dropped 2 bases, with 11 bases sitting between them. The chain's CDR3 is CASSFGGSAYEQYF. In DNA form, the CDR3 reads TGTGCCAGCAGTTTTGGGGGGAGTGCCTACGAGCAGTACTTC.